Below, one TCR beta chain is given with its context. What it recognizes is unknown. This sample is part of a study of Graves' ophthalmopathy and Graves' hyperthyroidism. The evidence that diagnosis relied on was clinical symptoms, serum thyroxine, TRAb, thyroid ultrasound and orbital computed tomography. General study points: The model achieved 55% to 71% sensitivity and roughly 79% specificity for ophthalmopathy progression.

Germline CDR1 is DFQATT and CDR2 is SNEGSKA (reference sequence). The CDR3 has 12 residues. Trimming pared 6 bases from V and 0 bases from J, leaving 8 bases between. Amplification of the TCR beta CDR3 regions used RNA transcripts (as template). Investigators did first-round RT-PCR with HTBI primers, then second-round multiplex PCR. Using its own MiXCR run on the multiplex PCR reads, TCRdb lists one record per CDR3 protein. The sample lists around 1,000,000 distinct CDR3 sequences; about two fifths were seen once. The sequence derives from an adult man with Graves' hyperthyroidism. The specimen sequenced was peripheral blood or thyroid tissue (not recorded which). The J gene is TRBJ2-5, the V gene TRBV20-1; a weak D match, TRBD1 (5 bases). CDR3 region: CSAKTDQETQYF. The CDR3 nucleotides are TGCAGTGCCAAGACAGACCAAGAGACCCAGTACTTC.